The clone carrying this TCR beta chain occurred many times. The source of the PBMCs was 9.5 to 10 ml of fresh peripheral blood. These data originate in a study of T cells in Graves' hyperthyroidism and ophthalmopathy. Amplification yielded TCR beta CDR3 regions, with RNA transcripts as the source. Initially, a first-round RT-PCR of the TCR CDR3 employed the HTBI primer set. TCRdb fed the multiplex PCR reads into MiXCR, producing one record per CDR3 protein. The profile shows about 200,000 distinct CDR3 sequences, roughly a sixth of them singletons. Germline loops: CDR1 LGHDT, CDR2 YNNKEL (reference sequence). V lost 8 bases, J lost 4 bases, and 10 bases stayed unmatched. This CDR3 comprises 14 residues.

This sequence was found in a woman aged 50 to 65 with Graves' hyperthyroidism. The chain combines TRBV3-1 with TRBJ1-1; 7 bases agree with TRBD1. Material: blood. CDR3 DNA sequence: TGTGCCAGCTTAAGCCGGGACAGAGCCACTGAAGCTTTCTTT. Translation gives CASLSRDRATEAFF.